These 6 T cell receptor beta chains were all obtained from the same sample, sequenced in a study of molecular identifiers for immune sequencing clone quantification. TCRdb processed the PCR reads anew with MiXCR; each CDR3 protein has one entry. Altogether tens of thousands of distinct CDR3 sequences are present, approximately 26% being singletons, with the ten largest covering over 1.5%. The sequenced sample was naive CD8+ T cells from blood, with Jurkat cell RNA spiked in. The sample's subset: FACS-sorted CD8+CD4-CCR7+CD45RA+ naive T cells. Receptor source: a human donor in good health. Some libraries in this study had Jurkat cell RNA spiked in.

This clonotype came up many times. The chain combines TRBV6-5 with TRBJ2-7; 7 positions agree with TRBD1. The junction had 7 bases not matched to a gene; V was cut back by 5 bases and J by 0 bases. There are 15 residues in the CDR3. Germline V gives CDR1 MNHEY, CDR2 SVGAGI. This chain's CDR3 is CASSPNPGGSYEQYF. As DNA, the CDR3 is TGTGCCAGCAGTCCTAATCCAGGGGGCTCCTACGAGCAGTACTTC.

This clonotype was found many times. The V call is TRBV29-1, the J call TRBJ2-7, with 7 bases aligning to TRBD1. The CDR3 is 11 amino acids. Germline V gene data show CDR1 as SQVTM and CDR2 as ANQGSEA. J gave up 4 bases and V 7 bases, and 4 bases lay outside the gene matches. CDR3 sequence (DNA): TGCAGCGCCGAGACAGGGTACGAGCAGTACTTC. Translating it yields CSAETGYEQYF.

This clonotype was observed many times. The gene calls are TRBV4-3 and TRBJ1-1; 7 nucleotides match TRBD1. CDR3 length equals 15 residues. Germline V gene data show CDR1 as LGHNA and CDR2 as YSLEER. J was trimmed by 3 bases and V by 0 bases; bases with no gene match: 4. The CDR3 is CASSQEDRDDTEAFF. The CDR3 DNA follows: TGCGCCAGCAGCCAAGAAGACAGGGACGACACTGAAGCTTTCTTT.

CDR3 residues: CASTEGLAGGHTTDTQYF. As DNA, the CDR3 is TGTGCCAGCACAGAGGGACTAGCGGGGGGCCATACCACAGATACGCAGTATTTT. The chain has TRBV6-2 or TRBV6-3 and TRBJ2-3; TRBD2 aligns across 15 bases. Germline CDR1 is MNHEY and CDR2 is SVGEGT. The CDR3 length is 18 residues. Trimming cost V 7 bases and J 2 bases; bases outside gene matches: 10.

The V call is TRBV12-3 or TRBV12-4, the J call TRBJ2-2; 7 bases are shared with TRBD1. J lost 7 bases, V lost 5 bases, and 7 bases had no gene match. The CDR3 has 14 residues. The CDR3 is CASSEGQRVGELFF. The CDR3 bases are TGTGCCAGCAGTGAGGGACAGAGGGTCGGGGAGCTGTTTTTT.

The rearrangement joins TRBV4-1 to TRBJ2-7, with D unclear. Trimming cost V 0 bases and J 4 bases, with 10 bases left between them. The CDR3 covers 14 residues. Germline V gene data show CDR1 as MGHRA and CDR2 as YSYEKL. CDR3 DNA sequence: TGCGCCAGCAGCCAAGAGTCCGTAATTTACGAGCAGTACTTC. Translated: CASSQESVIYEQYF.